This T cell receptor (beta chain) was documented in a study of vaccination and CD4 T cells after COVID-19. Study context: Overlapping peptides of the spike proteins of SARS-CoV-2, HCoV-NL63, HCoV-OC43 and HCoV-229E were used for cell stimulation. The study's findings and limits: Within the convalescent patients, a median around 90% of the SARS-CoV-2-reactive clones were ones that appeared only post-vaccination.

Trimming cost V 0 bases and J 2 bases, with 13 bases left between them. The germline V gene encodes CDR1 MNHEY and CDR2 SVGEGT. The CDR3 length is 16 residues. As for treatment: roughly 10-day PBMC culture with coronavirus spike peptide pools or control peptides (ViraFEST assay). At the Johns Hopkins FTIC core, DNA taken from cultured CD4+ T cells was sequenced by way of the Oncomine TCR Beta short-read assay. A single record per CDR3 protein comes from TCRdb applying MiXCR to the PCR reads. The profile shows 15,000 to 20,000 distinct CDR3 sequences, about 63% of them singletons. This clonotype qualifies as large. Its antigen is unknown.

The TCR was taken from a human donor who had recovered from COVID-19. This sequence joins TRBV6-2 or TRBV6-3 and TRBJ2-5, with D perhaps TRBD1 (6 bases). The sequenced sample was CD4+ T cells from blood, cultured in vitro. CDR3 protein: CASSYSPGVIQETQYF. The CDR3 nucleotides read TGTGCCAGCAGTTACTCTCCAGGGGTGATACAAGAGACCCAGTACTTC.